The 3 T cell receptor beta chains below come from one sample, sequenced in a study of spatial heterogeneity in lung cancer. A single record per CDR3 protein comes from TCRdb applying MiXCR to the 5' RACE reads. The sample lists about 25,000 distinct CDR3 sequences; 5% to 6% were seen once. Time point denoted: blood at routine non-recurrence follow-up after resection. Without sorting, whole RNA was sequenced from tumor, nontumor lung or frozen PBMC. The sample consisted of PBMCs, taken at follow-up. The receptors originated from a male donor with early-stage non-small cell lung cancer.

This clonotype was seen only a few times. This CDR3 reads CASSWDSGNSPLHF. DNA for the CDR3: TGCGCCAGCAGCTGGGATTCGGGGAATTCACCCCTCCACTTT. The V call is TRBV5-1, the J call TRBJ1-6; D ambiguous. Germline CDR1 is SGHRS and CDR2 is YFSETQ. The CDR3 covers 14 residues. V was pared by 3 bases and J by 7 bases, with 11 bases between.

There are many counts of this clonotype. The rearrangement joins TRBV4-1 to TRBJ2-2, with D possibly TRBD2 on 7 matching bases. This CDR3 has 17 amino acids. V was clipped by 2 bases and J by 0 bases, with 13 bases between them. CDR1 is MGHRA and CDR2 is YSYEKL in the germline V gene. CDR3 in DNA: TGCGCCAGCAGCCAAAGGGCGGGGGCCCCGAACACCGGGGAGCTGTTTTTT. It encodes CASSQRAGAPNTGELFF.

This clonotype was detected a few times. V is TRBV7-3 and J is TRBJ2-5; no firm D call. The V gene lost 5 bases and the J gene lost 1 base, with 8 bases spanning the gap. This CDR3 contains 13 residues. In germline, CDR1 is SGHTA, CDR2 FQGTGA. CDR3 loop: CASSRELQETQYF. CDR3 in DNA: TGTGCCAGCAGCCGAGAGCTCCAAGAGACCCAGTACTTC.